The text below deals with one TCR beta chain. The data stem from a study of molecular identifiers for immune sequencing clone quantification. Germline CDR1 MNHEY, CDR2 SVGAGI. There are 16 residues in the CDR3. V was pared by 5 bases and J by 1 base, with 11 bases of the junction left unmatched. Using its own MiXCR run on the PCR reads, TCRdb lists one record per CDR3 protein. The sample records under 600,000 distinct CDR3 sequences, around 23% being singletons. This TCR was sampled from a human donor in good health. Some libraries in this study had Jurkat cell RNA spiked in. This chain links TRBV6-5 with TRBJ2-7; 7 positions agree with TRBD1. The sample comprised naive CD8+ T cells from blood, with Jurkat cell RNA spiked in. The sample's subset: FACS-sorted CD8+CD4-CCR7+CD45RA+ naive T cells. The CDR3 DNA reads as TGTGCCAGCAGTGAAGGGGACAGTCCCGTTTCCTACGAGCAGTACTTC. Residues: CASSEGDSPVSYEQYF.